This T cell receptor (beta chain) is from a study of shared clonotypes between healthy human individuals. V shed 5 bases and J shed 4 bases, with 5 bases lying between them. Germline V gene lookup returns CDR1 LNHDA and CDR2 SQIVND (reference sequence). This CDR3 has 11 amino acids. CD8 cells classed as naive were CD45RO-negative and positively selected for CCR7, excluding terminally differentiated effector memory CD45RA+ cells. Assay used: immunoSEQ multiplex PCR; TCRdb lists only in-frame clones, some missing. This repertoire shows some 2.1 million clones, just over 90% found once; its top ten account for around 1.7%.

The TCR originated in a man younger than 35 in good health. Some clones in this sample may be carry-over from other donors' samples. The sequencing input was naive CD8+ T cells from PBMCs. V is TRBV19 and J is TRBJ1-2; D unclear. The CDR3 spells CASSLGYGYTF. The CDR3 DNA reads as TGTGCCAGTAGTCTTGGCTATGGCTACACCTTC. The entire variable domain, with the rest obtained from reference TRBV19 and TRBJ1-2, is as follows: DGGITQSPKYLFRKEGQNVTLSCEQNLNHDAMYWYRQDPGQGLRLIYYSQIVNDFQKGDIAEGYSVSREKKESFPLTVTSAQKNPTAFYLCASSLGYGYTFGSGTRLTVV.